The sample holds a few counts of the clone carrying this T cell receptor beta chain. What it binds is not known. The data belong to a study of response to subunit inactivated influenza vaccine. Overall study results and limits: New T cells are recruited in small numbers by each seasonal influenza vaccination, according to the authors' suggestion.

Germline trimming cut 5 bases from V and 1 base from J; bases unmatched to any gene: 5. CDR1 is MNHEY, CDR2 SMNVEV, per germline (reference sequence). The CDR3 covers 15 residues. TCRdb passed the RT-PCR reads through MiXCR, listing each CDR3 protein once. The sample holds a few hundred thousand distinct CDR3 sequences, about 10% seen once. This chain uses TRBV27 with TRBJ2-5; 9 nucleotides match TRBD2. This sequence was found in a man aged 45 to 65 who received an inactivated influenza vaccine. The sample was PBMCs from blood, taken about 40 days after vaccination. DNA for the CDR3: TGTGCCAGCAGTCCCGGGACTAGCCGCCAAGAGACCCAGTACTTC. This codes for CASSPGTSRQETQYF.